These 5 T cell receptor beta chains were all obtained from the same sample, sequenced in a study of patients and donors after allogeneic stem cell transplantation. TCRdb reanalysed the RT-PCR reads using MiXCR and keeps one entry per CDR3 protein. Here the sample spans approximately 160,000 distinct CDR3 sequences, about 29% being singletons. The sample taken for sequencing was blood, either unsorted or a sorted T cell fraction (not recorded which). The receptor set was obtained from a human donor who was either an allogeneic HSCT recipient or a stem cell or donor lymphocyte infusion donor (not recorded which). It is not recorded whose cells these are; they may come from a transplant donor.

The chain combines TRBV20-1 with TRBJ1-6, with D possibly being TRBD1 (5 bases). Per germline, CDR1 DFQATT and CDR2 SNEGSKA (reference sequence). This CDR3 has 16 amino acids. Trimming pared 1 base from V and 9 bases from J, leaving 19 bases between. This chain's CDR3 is CSARAPGTAWISPLHF. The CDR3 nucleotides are TGCAGTGCTAGAGCTCCCGGGACCGCCTGGATTTCACCCCTCCACTTT.

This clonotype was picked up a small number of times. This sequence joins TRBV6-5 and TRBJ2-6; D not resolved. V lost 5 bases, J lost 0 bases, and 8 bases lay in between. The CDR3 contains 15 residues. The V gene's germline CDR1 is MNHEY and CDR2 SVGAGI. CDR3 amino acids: CASSVGISGANVLTF. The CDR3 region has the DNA TGTGCCAGCAGTGTCGGTATCTCTGGGGCCAACGTCCTGACTTTC.

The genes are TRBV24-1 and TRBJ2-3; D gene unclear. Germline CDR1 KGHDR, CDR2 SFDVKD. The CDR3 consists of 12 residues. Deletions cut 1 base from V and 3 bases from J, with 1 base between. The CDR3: CATSDFTDTQYF. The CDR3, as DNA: TGTGCCACCAGTGATTTTACAGATACGCAGTATTTT.

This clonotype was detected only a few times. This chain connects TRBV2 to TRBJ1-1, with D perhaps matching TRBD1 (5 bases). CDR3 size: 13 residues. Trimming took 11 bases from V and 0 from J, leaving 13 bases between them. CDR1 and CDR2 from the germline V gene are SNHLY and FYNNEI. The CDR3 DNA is TGTGCCTGCCACCCGACAGTGAACACTGAAGCTTTCTTT. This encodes CACHPTVNTEAFF.

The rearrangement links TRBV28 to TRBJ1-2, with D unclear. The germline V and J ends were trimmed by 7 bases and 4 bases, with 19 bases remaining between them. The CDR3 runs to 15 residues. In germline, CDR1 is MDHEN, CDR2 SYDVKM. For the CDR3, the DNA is TGTGCCAGCACCAAAGTCGGCTCATCGGGCTATGGCTACACCTTC. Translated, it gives CASTKVGSSGYGYTF.